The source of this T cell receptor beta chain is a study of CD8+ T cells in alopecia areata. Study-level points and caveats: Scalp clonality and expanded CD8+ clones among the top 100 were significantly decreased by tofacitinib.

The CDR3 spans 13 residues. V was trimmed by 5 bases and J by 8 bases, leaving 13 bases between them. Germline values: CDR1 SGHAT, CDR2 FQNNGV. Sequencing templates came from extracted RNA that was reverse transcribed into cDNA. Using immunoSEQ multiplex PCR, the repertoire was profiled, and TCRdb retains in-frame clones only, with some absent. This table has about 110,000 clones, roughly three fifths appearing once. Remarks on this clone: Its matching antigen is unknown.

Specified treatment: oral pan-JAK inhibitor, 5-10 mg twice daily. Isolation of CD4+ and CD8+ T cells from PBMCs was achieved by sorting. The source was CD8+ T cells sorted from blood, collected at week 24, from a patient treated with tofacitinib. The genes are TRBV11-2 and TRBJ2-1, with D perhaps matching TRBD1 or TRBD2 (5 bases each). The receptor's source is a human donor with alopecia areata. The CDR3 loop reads CASSTQGEHEQFF. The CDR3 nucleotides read TGTGCCAGCAGCACGCAGGGAGAGCATGAGCAGTTCTTC.